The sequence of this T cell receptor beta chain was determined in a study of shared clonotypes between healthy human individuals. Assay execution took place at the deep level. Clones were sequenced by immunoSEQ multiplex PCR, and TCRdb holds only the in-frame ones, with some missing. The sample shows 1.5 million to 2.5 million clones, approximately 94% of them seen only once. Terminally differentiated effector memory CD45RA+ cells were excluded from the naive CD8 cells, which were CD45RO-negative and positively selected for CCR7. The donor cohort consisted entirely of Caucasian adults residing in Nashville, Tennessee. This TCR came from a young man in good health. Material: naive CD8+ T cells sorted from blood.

CDR3 in DNA: TGTGCCAGCAGCGACCGGGACGGACCCTACGAGCAGTACTTC. Translation: CASSDRDGPYEQYF. The V and J genes are TRBV7-9 and TRBJ2-7; D tentatively fits TRBD1 or TRBD2 (5 bases each). Between the trimmed V and J ends, which lost 5 bases and 2 bases, there was a span of 13 bases. This CDR3 comprises 14 residues. Germline V gene sequence: CDR1 SEHNR, CDR2 FQNEAQ (reference sequence).